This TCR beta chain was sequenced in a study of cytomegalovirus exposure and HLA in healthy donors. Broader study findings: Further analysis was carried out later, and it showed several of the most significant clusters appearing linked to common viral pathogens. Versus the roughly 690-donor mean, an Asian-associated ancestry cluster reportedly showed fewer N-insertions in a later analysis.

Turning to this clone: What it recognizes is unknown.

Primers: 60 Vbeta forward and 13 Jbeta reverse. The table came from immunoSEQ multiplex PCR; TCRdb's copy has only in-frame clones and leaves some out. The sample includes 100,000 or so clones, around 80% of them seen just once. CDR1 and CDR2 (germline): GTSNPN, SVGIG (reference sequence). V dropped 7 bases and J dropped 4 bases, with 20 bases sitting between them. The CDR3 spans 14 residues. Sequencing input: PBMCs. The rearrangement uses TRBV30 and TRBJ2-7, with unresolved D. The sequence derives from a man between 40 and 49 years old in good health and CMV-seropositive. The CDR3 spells CAFPPPLTRYEQYF. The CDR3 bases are TGTGCCTTCCCCCCCCCATTGACCAGGTACGAGCAGTACTTC.